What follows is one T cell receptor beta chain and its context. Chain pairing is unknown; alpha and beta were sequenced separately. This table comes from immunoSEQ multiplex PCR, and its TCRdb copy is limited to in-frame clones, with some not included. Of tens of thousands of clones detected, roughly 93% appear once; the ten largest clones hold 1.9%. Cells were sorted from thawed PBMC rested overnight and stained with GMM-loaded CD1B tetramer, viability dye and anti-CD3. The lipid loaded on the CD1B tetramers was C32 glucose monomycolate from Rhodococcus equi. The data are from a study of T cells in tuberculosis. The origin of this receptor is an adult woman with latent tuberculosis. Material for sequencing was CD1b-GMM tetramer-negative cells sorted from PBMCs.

In DNA, the CDR3 is TGTGCCAGCAGCTTCACGCGGAACAGGGAAACCCAAGAGACCCAGTACTTC. Translation: CASSFTRNRETQETQYF. This sequence joins TRBV5-6 and TRBJ2-5, with a tentative D call TRBD1 (6 bases). The V end was cut by 2 bases, the J end by 1 base, with 18 bases between. This CDR3 has 17 amino acids. Germline V gene lookup returns CDR1 SGHDT and CDR2 YYEEEE. Filled out from reference TRBV5-6 and TRBJ2-5, the complete variable domain reads DAGVTQSPTHLIKTRGQQVTLRCSPKSGHDTVSWYQQALGQGPQFIFQYYEEEERQRGNFPDRFSGHQFPNYSSELNVNALLLGDSALYLCASSFTRNRETQETQYFGPGTRLLVL.